One sample yielded the 18 T cell receptor beta chains listed below, sequenced in a study of radiation and T cells in renal cell carcinoma. Time point reported: blood 4 weeks post-SBRT, at nephrectomy. Indicated treatment: 15 Gy SBRT to primary tumor, nephrectomy 4 weeks later. Generated by immunoSEQ multiplex PCR, the TCRdb table keeps only in-frame clones and is missing some. The table includes about 34,000 clones, 65% to 85% detected once. This specimen consisted of blood, obtained from a patient whose treatment included radiotherapy and nephrectomy. The receptors come from a man in his sixties with renal cell carcinoma.

J is TRBJ2-5 and V is TRBV7-9, with D hard to call. CDR3 size: 12 residues. Germline CDR1 reads SEHNR; CDR2 reads FQNEAQ (reference sequence). V lost 2 bases, J lost 5 bases, and 6 bases lay in between. In DNA form, the CDR3 reads TGTGCCAGCAGCTTATACTGGGAGACCCAGTACTTC. It encodes CASSLYWETQYF.

This clone was observed a single time. The J gene is TRBJ2-1, the V gene TRBV27; D might be TRBD2 (5 bases). V was pared by 5 bases and J by 9 bases, with 11 bases between. Germline V gene lookup returns CDR1 MNHEY and CDR2 SMNVEV (reference sequence). CDR3 size: 12 residues. CDR3 loop: CASSRPAGEQFF. DNA for the CDR3: TGTGCCAGCAGTCGCCCTGCGGGTGAGCAGTTCTTC.

The V gene is TRBV18, the J gene TRBJ1-2, with TRBD1 matching over 7 bases. This CDR3 has 15 residues. Looked up from germline, CDR1 is KGHSH and CDR2 is LQKENI. The V segment lost 2 bases and the J segment 4 bases; nucleotides outside the gene matches: 7. The CDR3 is CASSPSAGGSYGYTF. Here the CDR3 DNA reads TGTGCCAGCTCACCATCGGCAGGGGGGTCCTATGGCTACACCTTC.

This clone was seen at least ten times. The J gene is TRBJ2-2, the V gene TRBV4-3; D is ambiguous. The V gene's germline CDR1 is LGHNA and CDR2 YSLEER. V was clipped by 0 bases and J by 7 bases, with 9 bases between them. The CDR3 has 14 amino acids. In DNA form, the CDR3 reads TGCGCCAGCAGCCAAGAAAACGTCGGCGGGGAGCTGTTTTTT. Translating gives CASSQENVGGELFF.

V usage is TRBV7-2 and J usage is TRBJ1-5; D gene ambiguous. The germline CDR1 and CDR2 sequences are SGHTA and FQGNSA. With 1 base removed from V and 6 bases from J, the gap between germline ends came to 13 bases. The length of the CDR3 is 15 residues. CDR3 protein: CASSLGGSAGQPQHF. CDR3 DNA sequence: TGTGCCAGCAGCTTAGGAGGCAGCGCGGGTCAGCCCCAGCATTTT.

The CDR3 is CASTAGGSADTQYF. The CDR3 DNA reads TGTGCCAGCACCGCAGGGGGCAGCGCAGATACGCAGTATTTT. This chain links TRBV27 with TRBJ2-3; 8 positions agree with TRBD1. The CDR3 is 14 residues long. V lost 7 bases to trimming and J lost 4 bases; unmatched junction nucleotides: 7. Germline-derived CDR1 and CDR2 are MNHEY and SMNVEV (reference sequence).

The chain is built from TRBV5-4 and TRBJ2-1; 8 bases align to TRBD1. The CDR3 runs 13 residues. Germline values: CDR1 SGHNT, CDR2 YYREEE (reference sequence). V lost 4 bases to trimming and J lost 5 bases; unmatched junction nucleotides: 2. CDR3 amino acids: CASSLTGDNEQFF. CDR3 DNA: TGTGCCAGCAGCCTGACAGGGGACAATGAGCAGTTCTTC.

The genes are TRBV9 and TRBJ1-3; a weak D match, TRBD1 (6 bases). Trimming took 1 base from V and 4 from J, leaving 18 bases between them. CDR3 length: 17 amino acids. Germline CDR1 and CDR2: SGDLS and YYNGEE. CDR3 nucleotides: TGTGCCAGCAGCGTATGGTTCTGGGGGCTTGTAGGAAACACCATATATTTT. It specifies CASSVWFWGLVGNTIYF.

The chain joins TRBV5-4 to TRBJ2-7, with 9 bases identical to TRBD1. The CDR3 extends over 14 amino acids. Per the germline V gene, CDR1 is SGHNT and CDR2 is YYREEE (reference sequence). Losses at the gene ends were 3 bases for V and 3 bases for J; bases not matched to a gene: 4. CDR3 sequence (DNA): TGTGCCAGCAGCTCCGGGACAGGGTTCTACGAGCAGTACTTC. Translating it yields CASSSGTGFYEQYF.

The rearrangement uses TRBV10-1 and TRBJ2-3; possibly TRBD2 for D (6 bases). Germline loops: CDR1 WNHNN, CDR2 SYGVQD (reference sequence). Between the trimmed V and J ends, which lost 8 bases and 2 bases, there was a span of 11 bases. The CDR3 extends over 13 amino acids. The DNA of the CDR3 is TGCGCCAGCTCACTAGCCGACACAGATACGCAGTATTTT. Translating gives CASSLADTDTQYF.

The genes are TRBV5-1 and TRBJ1-1, with D possibly TRBD1 on 6 matching bases. The CDR3 sequence is 15 residues long. The ends were cut back, 0 bases at V and 3 bases at J, with 12 bases in the middle. Germline CDR1 and CDR2: SGHRS and YFSETQ. The CDR3 DNA follows: TGCGCCAGCAGCTTGGCTAACAGGGATGACACTGAAGCTTTCTTT. This codes for CASSLANRDDTEAFF.

V and J are TRBV7-8 and TRBJ1-5, with 8 bases aligning to TRBD1. With 4 bases clipped from V and 7 bases from J, the junction kept 6 bases outside the gene matches. CDR3 size: 14 residues. Germline CDR1 reads SGHVS; CDR2 reads FQNEAQ. CDR3 loop: CASSSRTGYQPQHF. The CDR3 region has the DNA TGTGCCAGCAGCTCCCGGACAGGGTACCAGCCCCAGCATTTT. The whole variable domain, filled in from reference TRBV7-8 and TRBJ1-5, reads GAGVSQSPRYKVAKRGQDVALRCDPISGHVSLFWYQQALGQGPEFLTYFQNEAQLDKSGLPSDRFFAERPEGSVSTLKIQRTQQEDSAVYLCASSSRTGYQPQHFGDGTRLSIL.

The genes are TRBV27 and TRBJ2-7; TRBD1 aligns across 7 bases. The CDR3 extends over 14 amino acids. Trimming removed 3 bases from V and 0 bases from J; junction bases left unmatched: 2. CDR1 MNHEY and CDR2 SMNVEV come from the germline V gene (reference sequence). The CDR3 loop is CASSFRDSSYEQYF. As DNA, the CDR3 is TGTGCCAGCAGTTTCCGGGACAGCTCCTACGAGCAGTACTTC.

The rearrangement joins TRBV5-1 to TRBJ2-1; TRBD1 matches 9 bases. The CDR3 has 16 residues. Germline values: CDR1 SGHRS, CDR2 YFSETQ. V shed 2 bases, J shed 5 bases, and the junction held 8 bases outside the gene matches. This CDR3 is CASSFLSGTGNNEQFF. CDR3 DNA sequence: TGCGCCAGCAGCTTCCTTTCCGGGACAGGGAACAATGAGCAGTTCTTC.

The gene calls are TRBV6-5 and TRBJ1-3; weak D call: TRBD1 (5 bases). This CDR3 region has 14 residues. The germline gives CDR1 MNHEY, CDR2 SVGAGI. The ends were cut back, 6 bases at V and 7 bases at J, with 16 bases in the middle. CDR3 bases: TGTGCCAGCAGCACTCCGTCGGGGGGTAACACCATATATTTT. As protein: CASSTPSGGNTIYF.

This clone turned up a few times. This sample includes further DNA sequences coding for the same CDR3. The J gene is TRBJ1-5, the V gene TRBV2, with 9 bases lining up with TRBD1. Germline lookup yields CDR1 SNHLY and CDR2 FYNNEI. The CDR3 covers 14 residues. J gave up 2 bases and V 4 bases, and 0 bases lay outside the gene matches. CDR3 protein: CASSGQGGNQPQHF. The CDR3 nucleotides read TGTGCCAGCAGTGGACAGGGGGGCAATCAGCCCCAGCATTTT. The variable domain in full, completed from reference TRBV2 and TRBJ1-5, reads EPEVTQTPSHQVTQMGQEVILRCVPISNHLYFYWYRQILGQKVEFLVSFYNNEISEKSEIFDDQFSVERPDGSNFTLKIRSTKLEDSAMYFCASSGQGGNQPQHFGDGTRLSIL.

The chain has TRBV18 and TRBJ2-2; 13 nucleotides agree with TRBD2. Germline CDR1 and CDR2: KGHSH and LQKENI. Trimming cost V 2 bases and J 6 bases; bases outside gene matches: 3. The CDR3 runs 16 residues. The CDR3 coding sequence is TGTGCCAGCTCACCAGGGACTAGCGGGATTTCCGGGGAGCTGTTTTTT. Its protein product is CASSPGTSGISGELFF. Supplemented by reference TRBV18 and TRBJ2-2, the full variable domain reads NAGVMQNPRHLVRRRGQEARLRCSPMKGHSHVYWYRQLPEEGLKFMVYLQKENIIDESGMPKERFSAEFPKEGPSILRIQQVVRGDSAAYFCASSPGTSGISGELFFGEGSRLTVL.

Worth noting for this clone: The germline gene is not matched at one end of the junction; a read error may be the cause. The chain links TRBV19 to TRBJ1-5; D might be TRBD1 (5 bases). CDR3 size: 11 residues. Germline CDR1 and CDR2: LNHDA and SQIVND (reference sequence). Here the CDR3 reads CASSILGERYF. Here the CDR3 DNA reads TGTGCCAGTAGTATCTTGGGGGAGAGGTATTTT.